Shown below are 10 T cell receptor beta chains from a single sample sequenced in a study of neoadjuvant anti-PD-1 for oral cavity cancer. Sequencing used immunoSEQ multiplex PCR; TCRdb keeps in-frame clones, though not all of them. The sample records 7,500 to 8,000 clones, 65% to 80% being singletons. Time point noted: after neoadjuvant nivolumab, at surgical resection. The source was PBMCs, collected after nivolumab (anti-PD-1) treatment. The source of these receptors is a person aged 35 to 85 with oral cavity squamous cell carcinoma.

The V and J genes are TRBV11-2 and TRBJ2-2; D not resolved. Germline V lookup: CDR1 SGHAT, CDR2 FQNNGV. This CDR3 is 12 amino acids long. Trimming cost V 5 bases and J 1 base, with 2 bases left between them. The CDR3, as DNA: TGTGCCAGCAGCATGAACACCGGGGAGCTGTTTTTT. The encoded protein is CASSMNTGELFF.

The chain joins TRBV2 to TRBJ2-5; perhaps TRBD2 as D (6 bases). V was trimmed by 4 bases and J by 5 bases, leaving 11 bases between them. Per the germline V gene, CDR1 is SNHLY and CDR2 is FYNNEI. The CDR3 length is 13 residues. The CDR3 DNA reads as TGTGCCAGCAGTGCGGATGGGGGGGAGACCCAGTACTTC. It specifies CASSADGGETQYF.

The chain carries TRBV16 and TRBJ2-7; the D gene is possibly TRBD1 (5 bases). The germline gives CDR1 KGHSY, CDR2 FQNENV. This CDR3 comprises 17 residues. Trimming removed 1 base at V and 1 base at J, with 17 bases between. CDR3 protein: CASSQLGLRDSSYEQYF. The CDR3 DNA follows: TGTGCCAGCAGCCAATTGGGCCTTCGCGACAGTTCCTACGAGCAGTACTTC.

The chain employs TRBV7-9 and TRBJ2-1; D tentatively fits TRBD1 or TRBD2 (6 bases each). The CDR3 is 19 residues long. V lost 5 bases and J lost 6, with 29 bases in between. Germline V gene lookup returns CDR1 SEHNR and CDR2 FQNEAQ (reference sequence). Written as DNA, the CDR3 is TGTGCCAGCAGCCTTAGAGAAGGGGGATTTCGCGGGACGCGCAATGAGCAGTTCTTC. Residues: CASSLREGGFRGTRNEQFF.

The chain uses TRBV10-1 and TRBJ1-6; the D gene is possibly TRBD1 (6 bases). The CDR3 is made up of 20 amino acids. V lost 10 bases to trimming and J lost 1 base, with 29 bases between them. Germline lookup yields CDR1 WNHNN and CDR2 SYGVQD (reference sequence). The CDR3 loop is CATQGDRSGDGGSYNSPLHF. The CDR3 nucleotides read TGCGCCACCCAGGGAGACAGGTCGGGGGACGGGGGATCCTATAATTCACCCCTCCACTTT.

This clone was observed a handful of times. This chain connects TRBV30 to TRBJ1-1, with D uncertain. Germline V gene sequence: CDR1 GTSNPN, CDR2 SVGIG (reference sequence). The CDR3 sequence is 13 residues long. V was trimmed by 2 bases and J by 3 bases, leaving 10 bases between them. The CDR3 region has the DNA TGTGCCTGGAGTAAAGGGAGGCACACTGAAGCTTTCTTT. Amino acid sequence: CAWSKGRHTEAFF.

The CDR3 spells CASSLVSGVWSNSPLHF. Here the CDR3 DNA reads TGCGCCAGCAGCTTGGTCTCAGGGGTTTGGTCTAATTCACCCCTCCACTTT. This rearrangement joins TRBV5-1 to TRBJ1-6, with a weak D call TRBD1 (6 bases). Germline V gene lookup returns CDR1 SGHRS and CDR2 YFSETQ. Trimming took 0 bases from V and 6 from J, leaving 16 bases between them. CDR3 length: 17 amino acids.

The rearrangement uses TRBV5-4 and TRBJ2-1; 11 bases line up with TRBD1. Germline CDR1 is SGHNT and CDR2 is YYREEE (reference sequence). The CDR3 is made up of 15 amino acids. The junction had 6 bases not matched to a gene; V was cut back by 5 bases and J by 5 bases. This chain's CDR3 is CASRAGTGGNNEQFF. CDR3 nucleotide sequence: TGTGCCAGCAGAGCCGGGACAGGGGGAAACAATGAGCAGTTCTTC.

The chain combines TRBV5-1 with TRBJ1-1; tentative D call: TRBD1 (6 bases). Germline assignment: CDR1 SGHRS and CDR2 YFSETQ. The CDR3 spans 15 residues. V lost 4 bases and J lost 5, with 18 bases in between. CDR3 region: CASSHPQTGRTEAFF. The CDR3 DNA is TGCGCCAGCAGCCACCCACAGACAGGAAGAACTGAAGCTTTCTTT.

The chain links TRBV27 to TRBJ1-1, with D perhaps TRBD1 (5 bases). The V end lost 10 bases, the J end lost 3 bases, and 21 bases lay between the germline ends. The CDR3 length is 15 residues. CDR1 is MNHEY and CDR2 is SMNVEV in the germline V gene (reference sequence). CDR3 bases: TGTGCCACCCGAATGGGGGGGGATAGGTACACTGAAGCTTTCTTT. It translates to CATRMGGDRYTEAFF.